What follows are 10 T cell receptor beta chains derived from one specimen sequenced in a study of blood T cells in healthy people across ages. For the second PCR, which ran for about 7 to 11 cycles, a sample-barcoded 5' primer and a J-beta primer mix were used. TCRdb called the 5' RACE reads again in MiXCR, with one record for every CDR3 protein. The sample lists about 1,800,000 distinct CDR3 sequences, roughly 27% occurring once. Sequenced material: blood. These receptors were taken from a woman in her twenties or thirties in good health.

To note about this clonotype: The junction departs from the called germline gene at one end, perhaps through a read error. The CDR3 spells CAGSDLQGRLTYEQYF. The DNA of the CDR3 is TGTGCCGGCAGCGACCTTCAGGGACGTCTGACCTACGAGCAGTACTTC. This rearrangement joins TRBV12-3 or TRBV12-4 to TRBJ2-4; D is perhaps TRBD1 or TRBD2 (5 bases each). Judging by the DNA end, TRBJ2-7 fits better; the J call may be wrong. The CDR3 covers 16 residues.

J is TRBJ2-1 and V is TRBV7-3, with a tentative D call TRBD2 (5 bases). The CDR3 is made up of 13 amino acids. V was clipped by 0 bases and J by 9 bases, with 9 bases between them. CDR1 and CDR2 (germline): SGHTA, FQGTGA. The CDR3 DNA sequence: TGTGCCAGCAGCTTAACAGGGAGCGTTGAGCAGTTCTTC. This gives the protein CASSLTGSVEQFF.

This clonotype was counted at least ten times. The CDR3 sequence: CASRLTYLAEQYF. The CDR3 coding sequence is TGTGCCAGCAGACTTACGTATCTTGCCGAGCAGTACTTC. The rearrangement links TRBV6-5 to TRBJ2-7; D remains unclear. Trimming took 6 bases from V and 6 from J, leaving 15 bases between them. This CDR3 is 13 amino acids long. Germline V CDR1 and CDR2: MNHEY, SVGAGI.

This clonotype was counted many times. V gene TRBV5-1 combines with J gene TRBJ2-1, with 12 positions matching TRBD2. The V gene end was trimmed by 4 bases and the J gene end by 9 bases; junction bases not matched to a gene: 8. In germline, CDR1 is SGHRS, CDR2 YFSETQ. This CDR3 has 15 residues. Here the CDR3 reads CASSHLAGGLGEQFF. The DNA for the CDR3 is TGCGCCAGCAGCCACCTAGCGGGAGGGCTGGGTGAGCAGTTCTTC.

About this clonotype: This sequence may be a read error, since a much larger clone differs from it by one base. The rearrangement joins TRBV11-2 to TRBJ2-6; 7 nucleotides line up with TRBD2. This CDR3 has 17 amino acids. Germline values: CDR1 SGHAT, CDR2 FQNNGV. DNA of the CDR3: TGTGTCAGCAGCATAGCGGGCTCCACCTCTGGGGCCAACGTCCTGACTTTC. Its protein is CVSSIAGSTSGANVLTF.

The table lists this clonotype with many counts. The chain employs TRBV20-1 and TRBJ2-3; 11 positions agree with TRBD2. The germline gives CDR1 DFQATT, CDR2 SNEGSKA (reference sequence). J was trimmed by 4 bases and V by 1 base; bases with no gene match: 4. This CDR3 is 15 amino acids long. The CDR3 DNA follows: TGCAGTGCTAGAGCCCTAGCGGGAGGCTCAGATACGCAGTATTTT. Translating gives CSARALAGGSDTQYF.

The chain is built from TRBV12-3 or TRBV12-4 and TRBJ2-1, with 13 nucleotides matching TRBD2. The V gene end was trimmed by 6 bases and the J gene end by 5 bases; junction bases not matched to a gene: 13. This CDR3 contains 18 residues. The CDR3 coding sequence is TGTGCCAGCAGCACGAGACTAGCGGGGGGCTCTACCCACAATGAGCAGTTCTTC. It encodes CASSTRLAGGSTHNEQFF.

Comment on this clonotype: This may be a read error, as it is one base from a much larger clone. This rearrangement joins TRBV6-5 to TRBJ2-7; the D gene is possibly TRBD2 (6 bases). The length of the CDR3 is 17 residues. Germline V lookup: CDR1 MNHEY, CDR2 SVGAGI. The germline V and J ends were trimmed by 2 bases and 7 bases, with 24 bases remaining between them. The CDR3 loop reads CASSYHLAGAGLNEQYF. For the CDR3, the DNA is TGTGCCAGCAGTTACCATCTCGCCGGAGCGGGCCTGAATGAGCAGTACTTC.

This chain uses TRBV5-1 with TRBJ2-6; D is possibly TRBD1 (6 bases). The CDR3 runs 17 residues. Looked up from germline, CDR1 is SGHRS and CDR2 is YFSETQ. V shed 0 bases and J shed 4 bases, with 14 bases lying between them. The CDR3 coding sequence is TGCGCCAGCAGCTTGGACAGGGCAAGGTACGGGGCCAACGTCCTGACTTTC. Translating it yields CASSLDRARYGANVLTF.

This sequence joins TRBV25-1 and TRBJ2-7; 8 positions agree with TRBD2. The V gene end was trimmed by 4 bases and the J gene end by 5 bases; junction bases not matched to a gene: 7. Germline V gene sequence: CDR1 MGHDK, CDR2 SYGVNS. The CDR3 totals 14 residues. The CDR3 is CASSGGLVSHEQYF. Here the CDR3 DNA reads TGTGCCAGCAGTGGGGGACTAGTTTCCCACGAGCAGTACTTC.